This T cell receptor beta chain was recorded in a study of blood T cells in healthy people across ages. This CDR3 has 14 residues. Between the trimmed V and J ends, which lost 5 bases and 2 bases, there was a span of 12 bases. Germline V gene lookup returns CDR1 SGHRS and CDR2 YFSETQ. Notes on the study in general: Getting older went along with TCR beta diversity per million T cells dropping roughly linearly.

The second PCR ran roughly 7 to 11 cycles with a sample-barcoded 5' primer and J-beta primers. Every sample gave at least 3 million paired-end reads containing CDR3. MiXCR was run by TCRdb on the 5' RACE reads, yielding one entry per CDR3 protein. This table holds about 640,000 distinct CDR3 sequences, roughly 43% found once. This clonotype was counted many times. Its specificity is unknown. Ranging in age from about 6 to 95, the donors were healthy Caucasian individuals from Russia. The sample taken for sequencing was blood. V gene TRBV5-1 combines with J gene TRBJ2-3, with a possible D match to TRBD2 (7 bases). This TCR derives from a man older than 75 in good health. CDR3 residues: CASRTGGLTDTQYF. CDR3 coding DNA: TGCGCCAGCAGAACGGGGGGCCTCACAGATACGCAGTATTTT. Based on the CDR3 plus reference TRBV5-1 and TRBJ2-3, the full variable domain is KAGVTQTPRYLIKTRGQQVTLSCSPISGHRSVSWYQQTPGQGLQFLFEYFSETQRNKGNFPGRFSGRQFSNSRSEMNVSTLELGDSALYLCASRTGGLTDTQYFGPGTRLTVL.